The 21 T cell receptor beta chains below all came from one sample that was sequenced in a study of T cell repertoires in cytomegalovirus infection. TCRdb analysed the reads with MiXCR anew, one entry per CDR3 protein. The sample has approximately 170,000 distinct CDR3 sequences; roughly an eighth are singletons. The sequenced material came from PBMCs. The receptors shown here come from a human donor in good health (CMV status not recorded). Some clones in this sample may be carry-over from other donors' samples.

The table lists this clonotype with many counts. The chain is built from TRBV28 and TRBJ2-1; TRBD2 matches at 14 bases. This CDR3 comprises 22 residues. The V segment lost 6 bases and the J segment 1 base; nucleotides outside the gene matches: 20. The germline CDR1 and CDR2 sequences are MDHEN and SYDVKM. CDR3 residues: CASSLGFRLAGGPSQSYNEQFF. In nucleotides, the CDR3 is TGTGCCAGCAGCTTGGGTTTCCGACTAGCGGGAGGGCCAAGTCAATCCTACAATGAGCAGTTCTTC.

V gene TRBV5-1 combines with J gene TRBJ1-1; maybe TRBD1 (6 bases). V lost 0 bases and J lost 6, with 9 bases in between. Germline lookup yields CDR1 SGHRS and CDR2 YFSETQ. The CDR3 consists of 13 residues. CDR3 bases: TGCGCCAGCAGCTTGGGGACAGTCCCTGAAGCTTTCTTT. Amino acid sequence: CASSLGTVPEAFF.

This clonotype was recorded at least ten times. This chain uses TRBV19 with TRBJ2-1; D might be TRBD2 (6 bases). Trimming left V 5 bases short and J 10 bases short, with 15 bases between. Per germline, CDR1 LNHDA and CDR2 SQIVND (reference sequence). CDR3 length: 13 residues. The CDR3 reads CASSQNRGGEQFF. For the CDR3, the DNA is TGTGCCAGTAGTCAAAATAGGGGAGGCGAGCAGTTCTTC.

This clonotype has at least ten counts. The V gene is TRBV28, the J gene TRBJ2-1, with D possibly being TRBD1 (5 bases). Deletions cut 7 bases from V and 2 bases from J, with 9 bases between. CDR1 is MDHEN and CDR2 is SYDVKM in the germline V gene. The CDR3 is 13 residues long. The DNA of the CDR3 is TGTGCCAGCAAAAAAGGGGCCTACAATGAGCAGTTCTTC. This translates into CASKKGAYNEQFF.

This clonotype was seen many times. V gene TRBV7-6 combines with J gene TRBJ2-1; a possible D gene is TRBD1 (6 bases). Per the germline V gene, CDR1 is SGHVS and CDR2 is FNYEAQ. This CDR3 is built from 15 residues. Trimming removed 1 base at V and 8 bases at J, with 15 bases between. Written as DNA, the CDR3 is TGTGCCAGCAGCTTAGACAGGGTAATGGTCGATGAGCAGTTCTTC. This sequence encodes CASSLDRVMVDEQFF.

This clonotype has a count of ten or more. V is TRBV7-9 and J is TRBJ1-4, with 7 bases lining up with TRBD1. CDR3 length: 14 amino acids. Germline V gene data show CDR1 as SEHNR and CDR2 as FQNEAQ (reference sequence). V dropped 5 bases and J dropped 8; count of bases not matched to a gene: 8. The CDR3 bases are TGTGCCAGCAGCGGCCGGGACAGTAACGAAAAACTGTTTTTT. It specifies CASSGRDSNEKLFF.

In its sample, this clonotype was seen many times. V and J are TRBV4-1 and TRBJ2-7; 8 bases agree with TRBD2. The V segment lost 1 base and the J segment 6 bases; nucleotides outside the gene matches: 8. The CDR3 runs 15 residues. CDR1 is MGHRA and CDR2 is YSYEKL in the germline V gene. CDR3 loop: CASSQVPSGGTEQYF. The CDR3 DNA reads TGCGCCAGCAGCCAAGTCCCCTCGGGAGGGACCGAGCAGTACTTC.

The chain joins TRBV20-1 to TRBJ2-7, with TRBD2 matching over 7 bases. From germline, CDR1 is DFQATT and CDR2 SNEGSKA (reference sequence). With 3 bases clipped from V and 7 bases from J, the junction kept 6 bases outside the gene matches. The CDR3 covers 12 residues. The CDR3 DNA follows: TGCAGTGCTAGCGCTAAAGCGGGGGAGCAGTACTTC. This encodes CSASAKAGEQYF.

This CDR3 reads CASSPGSASENSPLHF. CDR3 nucleotide sequence: TGTGCCAGCTCACCTGGTTCGGCCTCGGAGAATTCACCCCTCCACTTT. J is TRBJ1-6 and V is TRBV18, with unresolved D. Between the trimmed V and J ends, which lost 3 bases and 7 bases, there was a span of 16 bases. This CDR3 has 16 amino acids. Germline CDR1 reads KGHSH; CDR2 reads LQKENI.

This clonotype was found many times. V usage is TRBV7-3 and J usage is TRBJ1-1, with 7 bases aligning to TRBD1. J was trimmed by 7 bases and V by 1 base; bases with no gene match: 9. The CDR3 totals 15 residues. Germline CDR1 SGHTA, CDR2 FQGTGA. This CDR3 reads CASSLKGDRVGEAFF. CDR3 in DNA: TGTGCCAGCAGCTTAAAAGGAGACAGGGTCGGTGAAGCTTTCTTT.

The chain joins TRBV11-2 to TRBJ2-7; possible D gene TRBD1, 6 bases. The germline V and J ends were trimmed by 7 bases and 0 bases, with 13 bases remaining between them. The CDR3 has 14 amino acids. Germline V gene data show CDR1 as SGHAT and CDR2 as FQNNGV. CDR3: CASTYRAFSYEQYF. CDR3 DNA sequence: TGTGCCAGCACCTACAGGGCCTTCTCCTACGAGCAGTACTTC.

This clonotype was found many times. The rearrangement joins TRBV7-2 to TRBJ2-7; TRBD1 aligns across 7 bases. V trimming: 6 bases; J trimming: 0 bases; junction bases outside the gene matches: 5. This CDR3 is 14 amino acids long. The germline CDR1 and CDR2 sequences are SGHTA and FQGNSA. The CDR3 sequence is CASSSDRRSYEQYF. DNA of the CDR3: TGTGCCAGCAGTTCGGACAGGCGCTCCTACGAGCAGTACTTC.

This clonotype was found a few times. This chain links TRBV19 with TRBJ1-1, with a weak D call TRBD1 (5 bases). V shed 5 bases and J shed 4 bases, with 11 bases lying between them. CDR1 and CDR2 (germline): LNHDA, SQIVND (reference sequence). The CDR3 is made up of 13 amino acids. The CDR3 sequence: CASSFGGSTEAFF. The CDR3 DNA reads TGTGCCAGTAGTTTTGGGGGTTCCACTGAAGCTTTCTTT.

The V and J genes are TRBV4-2 and TRBJ2-2; D ambiguous. The CDR3 covers 16 residues. Trimming took off 0 bases at V and 3 bases at J, with 11 bases between the two ends. Germline CDR1 is LGHNA and CDR2 is YNFKEQ. CDR3 sequence (DNA): TGTGCCAGCAGCCAAGATCGGCAGATCGACACCGGGGAGCTGTTTTTT. It specifies CASSQDRQIDTGELFF.

With regard to this clonotype: Since a much larger clone is just one base distant, this may be a read error. The chain has TRBV7-8 and TRBJ1-1, with a weak D call TRBD1 (5 bases). CDR1 is SGHVS and CDR2 is FQNEAQ in the germline V gene. The CDR3 length is 15 residues. V lost 11 bases and J 4 bases, leaving 23 bases between the germline ends. The CDR3 nucleotides read TGTGCCGGCGGCTCCCTGGACACCTTCCTCACTGAAGCTTTCTTT. It translates to CAGGSLDTFLTEAFF. The full variable domain, completed using reference TRBV7-8 and TRBJ1-1, is GAGVSQSPRYKVAKRGQDVALRCDPISGHVSLFWYQQALGQGPEFLTYFQNEAQLDKSGLPSDRFFAERPEGSVSTLKIQRTQQEDSAVYLCAGGSLDTFLTEAFFGQGTRLTVV.

Ten or more counts support this clonotype. As DNA, the CDR3 is TGTGCCAGCAGTCTCCTGACTAGCGGGAGTTCCCGGCCCCCCTACGAGCAGTACTTC. This gives the protein CASSLLTSGSSRPPYEQYF. This chain links TRBV6-2 or TRBV6-3 with TRBJ2-7; the match to TRBD2 covers 12 bases. The CDR3 is 19 residues long. V was clipped by 5 bases and J by 2 bases; unmatched bases: 16. Looked up from germline, CDR1 is MNHEY and CDR2 is SVGEGT.

Only a few counts were recorded for this clonotype. The gene calls are TRBV19 and TRBJ2-3, with 7 bases lining up with TRBD2. Germline trimming cut 7 bases from V and 2 bases from J; bases unmatched to any gene: 9. Germline V gene data show CDR1 as LNHDA and CDR2 as SQIVND (reference sequence). The CDR3 is 15 amino acids. DNA of the CDR3: TGTGCCAGTACCCCTGGGCGGGGGATCACAGATACGCAGTATTTT. It is translated as CASTPGRGITDTQYF.

This clonotype was counted many times. This chain joins TRBV5-5 and TRBJ2-1; TRBD1 matches at 11 bases. There are 19 residues in the CDR3. The germline V gene encodes CDR1 SGHKS and CDR2 YYEKEE (reference sequence). Unmatched junction bases numbered 17, after V lost 4 bases and J lost 5 bases. Here the CDR3 reads CASSLSGQGGRLKNNEQFF. The CDR3 DNA follows: TGTGCCAGCAGCCTCTCGGGACAGGGGGGAAGACTTAAGAACAATGAGCAGTTCTTC.

This clonotype was observed many times. V gene TRBV7-8 combines with J gene TRBJ2-1; weak D call: TRBD1 (5 bases). CDR3 size: 15 residues. The germline V gene encodes CDR1 SGHVS and CDR2 FQNEAQ. Deletions cut 2 bases from V and 0 bases from J, with 8 bases between. The CDR3 is CASSLRQGSYNEQFF. The CDR3 nucleotides read TGTGCCAGCAGCTTACGGCAGGGCTCCTACAATGAGCAGTTCTTC.

This clonotype occurred many times. This chain joins TRBV6-6 and TRBJ2-7; TRBD1 aligns across 7 bases. Germline V gene sequence: CDR1 MNHNY, CDR2 SVGAGI (reference sequence). The trim removed 2 bases at V and 2 bases at J, leaving 12 bases unmatched. The CDR3 contains 17 residues. CDR3 DNA sequence: TGTGCCAGCAGTTACACGTCCCACCGGGACAGCCCCTACGAGCAGTACTTC. Its protein product is CASSYTSHRDSPYEQYF.

This clonotype was counted only a few times. V gene TRBV5-4 combines with J gene TRBJ1-6; TRBD1 aligns across 11 bases. Germline assignment: CDR1 SGHNT and CDR2 YYREEE (reference sequence). This CDR3 has 17 residues. Trimming cost V 0 bases and J 6 bases; bases outside gene matches: 5. CDR3 loop: CASSLAAGTGGNSPLHF. The DNA of the CDR3 is TGTGCCAGCAGCTTGGCCGCCGGGACAGGGGGTAATTCACCCCTCCACTTT.